The 16 T cell receptor beta chains in this list originate from one sample, sequenced in a study of cytomegalovirus exposure and HLA in healthy donors. Vbeta (60) and Jbeta (13) primers were used in the PCR. The table came from immunoSEQ multiplex PCR; TCRdb's copy has only in-frame clones and leaves some out. The table records about 200,000 clones, roughly 73% of them present only once. Sample: PBMCs. These receptors all stem from a woman in her 30s in good health and CMV-seropositive.

V usage is TRBV30 and J usage is TRBJ2-5; TRBD2 agrees at 10 bases. The germline V gene encodes CDR1 GTSNPN and CDR2 SVGIG (reference sequence). With V trimmed by 5 bases and J by 2 bases, 2 bases remained unmatched. The CDR3 runs to 13 residues. The CDR3: CAWVTSGQETQYF. The CDR3 bases are TGTGCCTGGGTGACTAGCGGGCAAGAGACCCAGTACTTC. Variable domain in full (rest from reference TRBV30 and TRBJ2-5): SQTIHQWPATLVQPVGSPLSLECTVEGTSNPNLYWYRQAAGRGLQLLFYSVGIGQISSEVPQNLSASRPQDRQFILSSKKLLLSDSGFYLCAWVTSGQETQYFGPGTRLLVL.

The V gene is TRBV7-6, the J gene TRBJ2-2; D perhaps matches TRBD2 (6 bases). V lost 1 base, J lost 6 bases, and 9 bases lay in between. This CDR3 contains 14 residues. Germline V lookup: CDR1 SGHVS, CDR2 FNYEAQ. The CDR3 region has the DNA TGTGCCAGCAGCTTAGGATGGGGGGCCGGGGAGCTGTTTTTT. Protein sequence: CASSLGWGAGELFF. Full variable domain (outside the CDR3, taken from reference TRBV7-6 and TRBJ2-2): GAGVSQSPRYKVTKRGQDVALRCDPISGHVSLYWYRQALGQGPEFLTYFNYEAQQDKSGLPNDRFSAERPEGSISTLTIQRTEQRDSAMYRCASSLGWGAGELFFGEGSRLTVL.

The V and J genes are TRBV5-1 and TRBJ2-5; 8 bases align to TRBD2. With 5 bases clipped from V and 1 base from J, the junction kept 1 base outside the gene matches. The CDR3 spans 13 residues. The germline V gene has CDR1 SGHRS and CDR2 YFSETQ. CDR3: CASRAGGQETQYF. The DNA for the CDR3 is TGCGCCAGCAGGGCGGGGGGCCAAGAGACCCAGTACTTC.

There are a few counts of this clone. V is TRBV6-6 and J is TRBJ1-5, with D tentatively TRBD1 (5 bases). Trimming cost V 8 bases and J 6 bases, with 11 bases left between them. The germline V gene has CDR1 MNHNY and CDR2 SVGAGI (reference sequence). The CDR3 has 12 amino acids. DNA of the CDR3: TGTGCCAGCGATCCAAGGGGTCAGCCCCAGCATTTT. Translating gives CASDPRGQPQHF.

The chain joins TRBV19 to TRBJ2-7, with D tentatively TRBD1 (6 bases). Germline CDR1 LNHDA, CDR2 SQIVND (reference sequence). This CDR3 is 13 amino acids long. Trimming left V 6 bases short and J 3 bases short, with 12 bases between. Written as DNA, the CDR3 is TGTGCCAGTAGCTTAGGACAGCTCTACGAGCAGTACTTC. Protein sequence: CASSLGQLYEQYF.

This clone turned up a few times. V and J are TRBV5-4 and TRBJ2-7, with TRBD1 identical over 9 bases. V lost 2 bases and J lost 4; bases outside the gene matches: 7. The CDR3 consists of 15 residues. Germline-derived CDR1 and CDR2 are SGHNT and YYREEE (reference sequence). CDR3 nucleotides: TGTGCCAGCAGCTTCCGTGGGACAGGGCGGTACGAGCAGTACTTC. This gives the protein CASSFRGTGRYEQYF. The whole variable domain, filled in from reference TRBV5-4 and TRBJ2-7, reads ETGVTQSPTHLIKTRGQQVTLRCSSQSGHNTVSWYQQALGQGPQFIFQYYREEENGRGNFPPRFSGLQFPNYSSELNVNALELDDSALYLCASSFRGTGRYEQYFGPGTRLTVT.

The CDR3 DNA is TGCAGCGCCGGGACAGGGTACATGTTGACCGGGGAGCTGTTTTTT. Translation gives CSAGTGYMLTGELFF. The chain carries TRBV29-1 and TRBJ2-2, with 9 bases aligning to TRBD1. Trimming at V came to 7 bases and at J to 5 bases, leaving 11 bases not matched to a gene. Germline CDR1 is SQVTM and CDR2 is ANQGSEA. This CDR3 contains 15 residues.

The chain links TRBV27 to TRBJ2-7; unclear D gene. Between the trimmed V and J ends, which lost 0 bases and 1 base, there was a span of 10 bases. The germline V gene has CDR1 MNHEY and CDR2 SMNVEV (reference sequence). This CDR3 region has 15 residues. CDR3 bases: TGTGCCAGCAGTTTATCGGTCGGTGAGTCCTACGAGCAGTACTTC. Translated: CASSLSVGESYEQYF.

The CDR3 DNA is TGTGCCGCTGGGACGGCCGGAGGGTACGAGCAGTACTTC. It is translated as CAAGTAGGYEQYF. This chain links TRBV19 with TRBJ2-7; weak D call: TRBD2 (6 bases). The CDR3 extends over 13 amino acids. CDR1 and CDR2 from the germline V gene are LNHDA and SQIVND (reference sequence). The V end was cut by 11 bases, the J end by 4 bases, with 18 bases between.

This clone has just a few counts. The same CDR3 arises from other DNA sequences in this sample as well. V and J are TRBV28 and TRBJ1-2, with 7 bases matching TRBD1. The germline CDR1 and CDR2 sequences are MDHEN and SYDVKM. This CDR3 is 15 amino acids long. V shed 7 bases and J 1 base; nucleotides not matched to a gene: 9. CDR3 region: CASIHGGQINYGYTF. As DNA, the CDR3 is TGTGCCAGCATACATGGGGGACAGATTAACTATGGCTACACCTTC.

V gene TRBV5-8 combines with J gene TRBJ2-2; D possibly corresponds to TRBD2 (5 bases). CDR1 SGHTS and CDR2 YDEGEE come from the germline V gene. The CDR3 is made up of 15 amino acids. Trimming cost V 7 bases and J 6 bases, with 19 bases left between them. CDR3 in amino acids: CASATDWLSPGELFF. DNA of the CDR3: TGTGCCAGCGCTACGGACTGGCTATCCCCCGGGGAGCTGTTTTTT.

This sequence joins TRBV28 and TRBJ2-3, with 7 bases lining up with TRBD2. The CDR3 totals 15 residues. In germline, CDR1 is MDHEN, CDR2 SYDVKM. V trimming: 7 bases; J trimming: 0 bases; junction bases outside the gene matches: 7. The DNA of the CDR3 is TGTGCCAGCACCTATAGCGGGTCTAGCACAGATACGCAGTATTTT. Amino acids: CASTYSGSSTDTQYF.

The chain uses TRBV28 and TRBJ1-2; D call uncertain. Per germline, CDR1 MDHEN and CDR2 SYDVKM. This CDR3 comprises 17 residues. V dropped 0 bases and J dropped 4 bases, with 18 bases sitting between them. CDR3 nucleotides: TGTGCCAGCAGTTTATGGGGGTTAGAGGGCTTGAGCTATGGCTACACCTTC. Its translation is CASSLWGLEGLSYGYTF.

The CDR3 DNA reads as TGTGCCAGCAGCTTAGGAGGAGGGAATCCAAACACTGAAGCTTTCTTT. This sequence encodes CASSLGGGNPNTEAFF. The chain joins TRBV7-2 to TRBJ1-1; D unclear. Germline V gene data show CDR1 as SGHTA and CDR2 as FQGNSA. The CDR3 runs 16 residues. Trimming removed 1 base from V and 2 bases from J, with 14 bases in between.

The chain has TRBV10-3 and TRBJ1-1; D not resolved. This CDR3 has 14 amino acids. With 7 bases removed from V and 5 bases from J, the gap between germline ends came to 17 bases. Germline CDR1 reads ENHRY; CDR2 reads SYGVKD. This CDR3 reads CAITRRGLGTEAFF. CDR3 sequence (DNA): TGTGCCATCACCCGAAGAGGGCTCGGGACTGAAGCTTTCTTT.

The chain carries TRBV7-9 and TRBJ2-3; the match to TRBD1 covers 7 bases. The CDR3 consists of 14 residues. Germline V gene data show CDR1 as SEHNR and CDR2 as FQNEAQ (reference sequence). Losses at the gene ends were 5 bases for V and 4 bases for J; bases not matched to a gene: 6. CDR3 residues: CASSPGTEADTQYF. CDR3 DNA sequence: TGTGCCAGCAGCCCCGGGACAGAGGCAGATACGCAGTATTTT. Supplemented by reference TRBV7-9 and TRBJ2-3, the full variable domain reads DTGVSQNPRHKITKRGQNVTFRCDPISEHNRLYWYRQTLGQGPEFLTYFQNEAQLEKSRLLSDRFSAERPKGSFSTLEIQRTEQGDSAMYLCASSPGTEADTQYFGPGTRLTVL.